This TCR beta chain emerged from a study of identical twins. The study's findings and limits: Cord blood beta clonotypes present at high abundance carried fewer insertions; no such pattern appeared in memory repertoires.

The CDR3 consists of 14 residues. The ends were cut back, 0 bases at V and 6 bases at J, with 9 bases in the middle. Per the germline V gene, CDR1 is MNHEY and CDR2 is SVGEGT. TCRdb re-analysed the 5' RACE reads in MiXCR, keeping a single row per CDR3 protein. The sample consists of hundreds of thousands of distinct CDR3 sequences, 5.5% to 7.5% of them appearing once. To note about this clonotype: Its specificity is not known.

The receptor's source is a young man in good health. The V call is TRBV6-2 or TRBV6-3, the J call TRBJ1-5, with D maybe TRBD1 (5 bases). The specimen was naive T cells sorted from blood. The CDR3 spells CASSYSAGFQPQHF. The CDR3 nucleotides read TGTGCCAGCAGTTACTCGGCAGGGTTTCAGCCCCAGCATTTT.